The 8 T cell receptor beta chains in this list originate from one sample, sequenced in a study of shared clonotypes between healthy human individuals. The assay was immunoSEQ multiplex PCR, and TCRdb's table has in-frame clones only and misses some. In the table there are some 350,000 clones, around two thirds of which are singletons. Input material: memory CD4+ T cells sorted from blood. Subset noted: CD45RA-negative fraction. These receptors were taken from a man between 25 and 39 years old in good health.

The CDR3: CASSTRARNIQYF. The CDR3 DNA sequence: TGTGCCAGCAGTACAAGGGCCAGGAACATTCAGTACTTC. The chain has TRBV28 and TRBJ2-4, with D hard to call. Trimming pared 5 bases from V and 7 bases from J, leaving 12 bases between. The CDR3 loop spans 13 amino acids. Germline CDR1 is MDHEN and CDR2 is SYDVKM.

The chain joins TRBV5-4 to TRBJ2-7; 8 bases are a match to TRBD1. The CDR3 is 15 amino acids. Trimming cost V 0 bases and J 12 bases; bases outside gene matches: 14. The germline V gene has CDR1 SGHNT and CDR2 YYREEE (reference sequence). CDR3 DNA: TGTGCCAGCAGCTTGGGGGGACAGGACCTTCCCGGCCGGTACTTC. Translated: CASSLGGQDLPGRYF.

The chain joins TRBV9 to TRBJ2-1; TRBD2 agrees at 11 bases. Losses at the gene ends were 0 bases for V and 9 bases for J; bases not matched to a gene: 8. Germline CDR1 and CDR2: SGDLS and YYNGEE. CDR3 length: 16 amino acids. As DNA, the CDR3 is TGTGCCAGCAGCGTAGCCCCGACTAGCGGGATGGGTGAGCAGTTCTTC. Encoded protein: CASSVAPTSGMGEQFF.

This chain links TRBV10-3 with TRBJ1-3; D remains ambiguous. Per the germline V gene, CDR1 is ENHRY and CDR2 is SYGVKD. Trimming took 0 bases from V and 0 from J, leaving 6 bases between them. This CDR3 has 15 residues. CDR3 amino acids: CAISESGSSGNTIYF. DNA of the CDR3: TGTGCCATCAGTGAGTCCGGGTCCTCTGGAAACACCATATATTTT.

This rearrangement joins TRBV30 to TRBJ2-5, with no clear D. This CDR3 is 11 amino acids long. Trimming took off 1 base at V and 7 bases at J, with 7 bases between the two ends. CDR1 GTSNPN and CDR2 SVGIG come from the germline V gene (reference sequence). The CDR3 DNA reads as TGTGCCTGGAGTGCTACCTCGACCCAGTACTTC. It is translated as CAWSATSTQYF.

The chain employs TRBV5-6 and TRBJ2-3; D not resolved. The CDR3 is made up of 16 amino acids. Trimming took off 2 bases at V and 4 bases at J, with 17 bases between the two ends. CDR1 and CDR2 from the germline V gene are SGHDT and YYEEEE. The CDR3 is CASSFDVRSIPDTQYF. CDR3 sequence (DNA): TGTGCCAGCAGCTTTGACGTCCGATCAATCCCAGATACGCAGTATTTT.

The V and J genes are TRBV27 and TRBJ2-7; possible D gene TRBD2, 5 bases. Germline-derived CDR1 and CDR2 are MNHEY and SMNVEV (reference sequence). The CDR3 totals 15 residues. Trimming cost V 0 bases and J 4 bases, with 13 bases left between them. The CDR3 DNA reads as TGTGCCAGCAGTTTATCGAACGGGATAGCGTACGAGCAGTACTTC. Translated, it gives CASSLSNGIAYEQYF.

V gene TRBV7-2 combines with J gene TRBJ2-1; 11 nucleotides agree with TRBD2. Germline CDR1 reads SGHTA; CDR2 reads FQGNSA. V shed 5 bases, J shed 0 bases, and the junction held 9 bases outside the gene matches. The CDR3 runs to 18 residues. DNA for the CDR3: TGTGCCAGCAGCCCCCGGGGGACTAGCGGATTCTCCTACAATGAGCAGTTCTTC. Its translation is CASSPRGTSGFSYNEQFF. The full variable domain, completed using reference TRBV7-2 and TRBJ2-1, is GAGVSQSPSNKVTEKGKDVELRCDPISGHTALYWYRQSLGQGLEFLIYFQGNSAPDKSGLPSDRFSAERTGGSVSTLTIQRTQQEDSAVYLCASSPRGTSGFSYNEQFFGPGTRLTVL.